A selection of T cell receptor beta chains follows, all from one sample in a study of blood T cell repertoires in COVID-19. The table came from immunoSEQ multiplex PCR; TCRdb's copy has only in-frame clones and leaves some out. The sample has about 99,000 clones, roughly 80% seen once. Sequenced: peripheral blood. Receptors originate from a woman of 80 years or more with active or convalescent COVID-19. Each CDR3 is given with its conserved first and last residue. Fields, in order: CDR3 DNA, CDR3 protein, D gene, V gene, clone size, J gene. The D gene is left open where the match is weak. Clone size appears in some rows only: once, few, many, or a class for an expanded clone.

TGTGCCAGCAGCTCTACAGGGCCCGGAAACACCATATATTTT,CASSSTGPGNTIYF,-,TRBV7-2,-,TRBJ1-3
TGTGCCAGCGTACAGGGCACATCAAATTCACCCCTCCACTTT,CASVQGTSNSPLHF,-,TRBV28,-,TRBJ1-6
TGTGCCAGCAGCCAAGATCTTTTGGCAGGGGGCGCGAGAGAGACCCAGTACTTC,CASSQDLLAGGARETQYF,TRBD1,TRBV14,-,TRBJ2-5
TGTGCCAGCTCTCTAGGACAGGGGAGGTTGAATGAGCAGTTCTTC,CASSLGQGRLNEQFF,TRBD1,TRBV18,-,TRBJ2-1
TGTGCCAGCAGTTTATGGGCCAGCTCCTATAATTCACCCCTCCACTTT,CASSLWASSYNSPLHF,-,TRBV28,-,TRBJ1-6
TGTGCCAGCAGCTTAGGAGGGACAGGGGGCTACAATGAGCAGTTCTTC,CASSLGGTGGYNEQFF,TRBD1,TRBV7-3,-,TRBJ2-1
TGTGCCAGCAGCGCCACGAGCTCCTATAATTCACCCCTCCACTTT,CASSATSSYNSPLHF,-,TRBV7-2,few,TRBJ1-6
TGTGCCAGCAGCTTGGAACCAGCGGCCACCACAGATACGCAGTATTTT,CASSLEPAATTDTQYF,-,TRBV5-4,-,TRBJ2-3
TGTGCCAGCAGCCAATTAGCGGGGGCCCGCACAGATACGCAGTATTTT,CASSQLAGARTDTQYF,TRBD2,TRBV3-1/TRBV3-2,-,TRBJ2-3
TGTGCCACTACTTCCCAGGACAGGGGTTATCAGCCCCAGCATTTT,CATTSQDRGYQPQHF,TRBD1,TRBV6-6,-,TRBJ1-5
TGTGCCATCAACCCGGACAGAACTAACTACAATGAGCAGTTCTTC,CAINPDRTNYNEQFF,-,TRBV10-3,-,TRBJ2-1
TGCGCCAGCAGCCCATTTGGGGGGGAGCAGTTCTTC,CASSPFGGEQFF,-,TRBV5-1,-,TRBJ2-1
TGTGCCACCACCAGGGTAGGGACAGTTAATGAAAAACTGTTTTTT,CATTRVGTVNEKLFF,TRBD1,TRBV6-5,-,TRBJ1-4
TGCGCCAGCAGGCCCGCGGGGGCAAGAGGAAACACCATATATTTT,CASRPAGARGNTIYF,-,TRBV5-1,-,TRBJ1-3
TGTGCCAGCAAATTCGGGACTAGCGGGTACAATGAGCAGTTCTTC,CASKFGTSGYNEQFF,TRBD2,TRBV6-5,-,TRBJ2-1
TGCAGCGTTGTTGCCGGGCGGGACTATGGCTACACCTTC,CSVVAGRDYGYTF,-,TRBV29-1,-,TRBJ1-2
TGTGCCAGCAGTTTATACACTAGCGGGTACGAGCAGTACTTC,CASSLYTSGYEQYF,TRBD2,TRBV27,-,TRBJ2-7
TGTGCCAGCAGCTATACCCCAGGGTCTGGAAACACCATATATTTT,CASSYTPGSGNTIYF,-,TRBV11-2,-,TRBJ1-3
TGTGCCAGCAGTTTAAGTGGGTTAGGGGTTGGCAATGAGCAGTTCTTC,CASSLSGLGVGNEQFF,-,TRBV28,once,TRBJ2-1
TGTGCCAGCTCACCACTGGCCAGGGATCAGAGTGGCTACACCTTC,CASSPLARDQSGYTF,-,TRBV18,-,TRBJ1-2
TGTGCCTGGGTTAAACAGGGGAACACTGAAGCTTTCTTT,CAWVKQGNTEAFF,-,TRBV30,-,TRBJ1-1
TGTGCCAGCTCACCACGGGACAGGGCCTATGGCTACACCTTC,CASSPRDRAYGYTF,TRBD1,TRBV18,-,TRBJ1-2
TGCGCCAGCAGCCAACGAGCGGGCACAGATACGCAGTATTTT,CASSQRAGTDTQYF,-,TRBV4-3,-,TRBJ2-3
TGTGCCAGCAGCTTGATCGCAGGGTCTGGGGATGGCTACACCTTC,CASSLIAGSGDGYTF,-,TRBV5-6,-,TRBJ1-2
TGTGCCAGCAGTTCCAGGGACAGGTCCTACGAGCAGTACTTC,CASSSRDRSYEQYF,TRBD1,TRBV6-5,-,TRBJ2-7
TGTGCCAGCAGCCACCGCGGGGGCCGAGTGGGCGATGAGCAGTTCTTC,CASSHRGGRVGDEQFF,-,TRBV9,few,TRBJ2-1
TGTGCCAGCAGGGCTAGCATCGAGACCCAGTACTTC,CASRASIETQYF,-,TRBV6-5,-,TRBJ2-5
TGCGCCAGCAGCTTGGCCGGTCGCACTGAAGCTTTCTTT,CASSLAGRTEAFF,-,TRBV5-1,once,TRBJ1-1
TGTGCCACCAGTTCGGATGAAAAACTGTTTTTT,CATSSDEKLFF,-,TRBV10-3,-,TRBJ1-4
TGTGCCAGCAGTTTATCTCCCCCACGGGGGACCTTTTTGAATGAAGCTTTCTTT,CASSLSPPRGTFLNEAFF,-,TRBV27,-,TRBJ1-1
TGTGCCAGCAGTTACCTCTTCGTGGGACAGGGTATTTCTGAAGCTTTCTTT,CASSYLFVGQGISEAFF,TRBD1,TRBV6-2/TRBV6-3,-,TRBJ1-1
TGTGCCAGCAGCCAAGATCCAGCGGGAGTAGGCGAGACCCAGTACTTC,CASSQDPAGVGETQYF,TRBD2,TRBV3-1/TRBV3-2,-,TRBJ2-5
TGTGCCAGCTCACCATCAGAAGGGGCAGTTTTGACAGATACGCAGTATTTT,CASSPSEGAVLTDTQYF,-,TRBV18,-,TRBJ2-3
TGCAGTGCTAGTCGTCCTAGCGGGAGCGTTCATGAGCAGTTCTTC,CSASRPSGSVHEQFF,TRBD2,TRBV20-1,-,TRBJ2-1
TGTGCCAGCAGCCCGGGGGATTCGGTCAAAAACATTCAGTACTTC,CASSPGDSVKNIQYF,-,TRBV9,-,TRBJ2-4
TGTGCCAGCAGTCGGGCTAGCGGAGCTTTTGTGGGGGAGCAGTACTTC,CASSRASGAFVGEQYF,TRBD2,TRBV2,-,TRBJ2-7
TGTGCCAGCAGTCCAAGGGGGAACACTGAAGCTTTCTTT,CASSPRGNTEAFF,-,TRBV12-3/TRBV12-4,-,TRBJ1-1
TGTGCCTGGGGCGAGGGGGATGAGCAGTTCTTC,CAWGEGDEQFF,-,TRBV30,-,TRBJ2-1
TGTGCCACCAGAGAGGGACTAGCGGGAACCGGGGAGCTGTTTTTT,CATREGLAGTGELFF,TRBD2,TRBV15,once,TRBJ2-2
TGTGCCATCAGTACGCTCAGAGGGGAGGATCAGCCCCAGCATTTT,CAISTLRGEDQPQHF,-,TRBV10-3,-,TRBJ1-5
TGCGCCAGCAGCTTGTACTCGGGGTCCTACAATGAGCAGTTCTTC,CASSLYSGSYNEQFF,-,TRBV5-1,-,TRBJ2-1
TGTGCCAGCAGCTTCAGAGGGTACGAGCAGTACTTC,CASSFRGYEQYF,-,TRBV5-4,-,TRBJ2-7
TGTGCCAGCAGCACGGGAGGGCCCACTGAAGCTTTCTTT,CASSTGGPTEAFF,-,TRBV9,-,TRBJ1-1
TGTGCCAGCTCACCATTATTTACGGGACAGAGCGACGAGCAGTACTTC,CASSPLFTGQSDEQYF,TRBD1,TRBV18,-,TRBJ2-7
TGCAGTGCTAGTGTGGGGAGGGCCCGGGAGACCCAGTACTTC,CSASVGRARETQYF,TRBD2,TRBV20-1,-,TRBJ2-5
TGCGCCAGCAGCTCCACAGGGAAAAGCGGCTACACCTTC,CASSSTGKSGYTF,-,TRBV5-1,-,TRBJ1-2
TGTGCCAGCAGTCCCGGGACAGGGGTTAATGAAAAACTGTTTTTT,CASSPGTGVNEKLFF,TRBD1,TRBV27,once,TRBJ1-4
TGTGCCAGTAGTACCCGAGAAGAGAGCTCTGGAAACACCATATATTTT,CASSTREESSGNTIYF,-,TRBV19,-,TRBJ1-3
TGCAGCGTTGTTAGGGAGGGTCTCAACGAGCAGTACTTC,CSVVREGLNEQYF,TRBD2,TRBV29-1,-,TRBJ2-7
TGTGCCAGCAGCTTAAATAGCGGGGGGGCCTACGAGCAGTACTTC,CASSLNSGGAYEQYF,TRBD2,TRBV7-3,-,TRBJ2-7
TGTGCCAGCAGCTTGGACGGGGGGAGAGGGAGCAATCAGCCCCAGCATTTT,CASSLDGGRGSNQPQHF,-,TRBV5-4,-,TRBJ1-5
TGCAGCGGATTGACAGTTATAGCCTACAATGAGCAGTTCTTC,CSGLTVIAYNEQFF,-,TRBV29-1,-,TRBJ2-1
TGTGCCAGCAGCTTTGTGGGGGCTGTGGGAGATACGCAGTATTTT,CASSFVGAVGDTQYF,-,TRBV11-2,-,TRBJ2-3
TGTGCCAGCAGCCCGCCGCGCTCTTATGGAGGGGCAGATACGCAGTATTTT,CASSPPRSYGGADTQYF,-,TRBV7-9,-,TRBJ2-3
TGTGCCAGCAGCCCGCCTGGGAGAGAGACCCAGTACTTC,CASSPPGRETQYF,-,TRBV7-8,-,TRBJ2-5
TGTGCCAGCAGTGGTCCTAGGAAGGATCAGCCCCAGCATTTT,CASSGPRKDQPQHF,-,TRBV2,-,TRBJ1-5
TGTGCCAGCAGCCCAAAAACTAGCGGAGCCCAGTTCTTC,CASSPKTSGAQFF,TRBD2,TRBV7-3,-,TRBJ2-1
TGTGCCAGCAGCCCCCTTTCGAGTGACAGGGACGAGCAGTACTTC,CASSPLSSDRDEQYF,TRBD1,TRBV5-6,-,TRBJ2-7